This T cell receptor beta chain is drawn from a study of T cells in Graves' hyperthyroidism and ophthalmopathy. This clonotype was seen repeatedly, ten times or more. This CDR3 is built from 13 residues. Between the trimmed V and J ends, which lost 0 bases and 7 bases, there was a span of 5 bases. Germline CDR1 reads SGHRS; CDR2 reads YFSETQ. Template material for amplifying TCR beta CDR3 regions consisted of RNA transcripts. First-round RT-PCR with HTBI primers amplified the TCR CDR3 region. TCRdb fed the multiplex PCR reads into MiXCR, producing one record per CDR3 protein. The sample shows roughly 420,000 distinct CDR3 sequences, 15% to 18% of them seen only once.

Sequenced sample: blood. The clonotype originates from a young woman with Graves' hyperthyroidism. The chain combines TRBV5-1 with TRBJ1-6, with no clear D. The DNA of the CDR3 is TGCGCCAGCAGCTTGGACAGAAATTCACCCCTCCACTTT. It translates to CASSLDRNSPLHF.